Following are 11 T cell receptor beta chains from one sample sequenced in a study of blood T cells in healthy people across ages. Alongside a J-beta primer mix, a sample-barcoded 5' primer served in a second PCR lasting roughly 6 to 11 cycles. TCRdb processed the 5' RACE reads anew with MiXCR; each CDR3 protein has one entry. The table lists some 1.4 million distinct CDR3 sequences, roughly 45% of them singletons. Sequenced sample: blood. The source of these receptors is a young woman in good health.

This sequence joins TRBV27 and TRBJ1-3; unclear D gene. The CDR3 sequence is 15 residues long. Per germline, CDR1 MNHEY and CDR2 SMNVEV (reference sequence). V dropped 6 bases and J dropped 4 bases, with 16 bases sitting between them. CDR3 sequence: CASRSVPVAGNTIYF. For the CDR3, the DNA is TGTGCCAGCAGGTCGGTCCCCGTAGCGGGAAACACCATATATTTT.

This clonotype turned up a few times. The rearrangement uses TRBV9 and TRBJ2-7; 9 bases match TRBD1. Trimming cost V 3 bases and J 2 bases; bases outside gene matches: 6. The CDR3 contains 15 residues. Germline-derived CDR1 and CDR2 are SGDLS and YYNGEE. The CDR3, as DNA: TGTGCCAGCAGCGCCACCGGGACAGGGACCTACGAGCAGTACTTC. Protein: CASSATGTGTYEQYF.

The V gene is TRBV29-1, the J gene TRBJ1-4; D possibly corresponds to TRBD1 (5 bases). CDR3 length equals 17 residues. V shed 6 bases and J shed 0 bases, with 20 bases lying between them. Per the germline V gene, CDR1 is SQVTM and CDR2 is ANQGSEA. The CDR3 sequence is CSVPDPRGPATNEKLFF. As DNA, the CDR3 is TGCAGCGTACCGGATCCCCGGGGCCCAGCAACTAATGAAAAACTGTTTTTT. Based on the CDR3 plus reference TRBV29-1 and TRBJ1-4, the full variable domain is SAVISQKPSRDICQRGTSLTIQCQVDSQVTMMFWYRQQPGQSLTLIATANQGSEATYESGFVIDKFPISRPNLTFSTLTVSNMSPEDSSIYLCSVPDPRGPATNEKLFFGSGTQLSVL.

The V gene is TRBV6-5, the J gene TRBJ2-5, with D perhaps TRBD2 (7 bases). Germline lookup yields CDR1 MNHEY and CDR2 SVGAGI. V dropped 2 bases and J dropped 2 bases, with 12 bases sitting between them. CDR3 length: 15 residues. This CDR3 is CASSYGAGAQETQYF. The CDR3 DNA sequence: TGTGCCAGCAGTTACGGCGCGGGGGCACAAGAGACCCAGTACTTC.

This chain uses TRBV7-9 with TRBJ1-2, with D possibly matching TRBD1 (5 bases). The germline V gene has CDR1 SEHNR and CDR2 FQNEAQ (reference sequence). Trimming pared 7 bases from V and 4 bases from J, leaving 16 bases between. This CDR3 is built from 14 residues. The CDR3 DNA follows: TGTGCCAGCAAATACGCACAGGAGACCTATGGCTACACCTTC. This translates into CASKYAQETYGYTF.

This clonotype came up a few times. The chain carries TRBV15 and TRBJ1-2; D possibly corresponds to TRBD1 (5 bases). V shed 3 bases and J shed 4 bases, with 9 bases lying between them. Germline CDR1 is LNHNV and CDR2 is YYDKDF (reference sequence). The CDR3 contains 13 residues. CDR3 coding DNA: TGTGCCACCAGCAGGGGGGAGCTCTATGGCTACACCTTC. Its translation: CATSRGELYGYTF. The entire variable domain, with the rest obtained from reference TRBV15 and TRBJ1-2, is as follows: DAMVIQNPRYQVTQFGKPVTLSCSQTLNHNVMYWYQQKSSQAPKLLFHYYDKDFNNEADTPDNFQSRRPNTSFCFLDIRSPGLGDTAMYLCATSRGELYGYTFGSGTRLTVV.

This chain connects TRBV12-3 or TRBV12-4 to TRBJ2-5; TRBD2 agrees at 8 bases. The CDR3 has 15 residues. V lost 7 bases, J lost 11 bases, and 18 bases stayed unmatched. The CDR3 DNA follows: TGTGCCAGCAATAGCGGGGCGACTTACTACAATGAGCAGTACTTC. Its protein is CASNSGATYYNEQYF.

J is TRBJ2-3 and V is TRBV9, with 8 nucleotides matching TRBD2. The length of the CDR3 is 16 residues. CDR1 and CDR2 from the germline V gene are SGDLS and YYNGEE. V dropped 0 bases and J dropped 2; count of bases not matched to a gene: 5. This chain's CDR3 is CASSVVPGGVTDTQYF. The CDR3 DNA is TGTGCCAGCAGCGTAGTTCCGGGGGGGGTCACAGATACGCAGTATTTT.

The chain joins TRBV2 to TRBJ2-3, with 11 bases that match TRBD2. This CDR3 comprises 15 residues. Germline-derived CDR1 and CDR2 are SNHLY and FYNNEI. Losses at the gene ends were 7 bases for V and 5 bases for J; bases not matched to a gene: 8. This CDR3 reads CASTQTSGTGDTQYF. CDR3 coding DNA: TGTGCCAGCACCCAGACTAGCGGGACAGGAGATACGCAGTATTTT.

The chain recombines TRBV4-1 with TRBJ2-5; 12 bases are a match to TRBD2. Trimming removed 4 bases from V and 5 bases from J; junction bases left unmatched: 8. The germline CDR1 and CDR2 sequences are MGHRA and YSYEKL. This CDR3 has 16 amino acids. For the CDR3, the DNA is TGCGCCAGCAGCCCGACTAGCGGGGGTTTACGGGAGACCCAGTACTTC. As protein: CASSPTSGGLRETQYF.

This chain joins TRBV12-3 or TRBV12-4 and TRBJ2-2, with 7 bases fitting TRBD1. The CDR3 runs to 14 residues. After removal of 6 bases from V and 5 bases from J, the junction contained 6 bases not matched to a gene. Written as DNA, the CDR3 is TGTGCCAGCAGAGTCGCAGGGGGAACCGGGGAGCTGTTTTTT. The encoded protein is CASRVAGGTGELFF.